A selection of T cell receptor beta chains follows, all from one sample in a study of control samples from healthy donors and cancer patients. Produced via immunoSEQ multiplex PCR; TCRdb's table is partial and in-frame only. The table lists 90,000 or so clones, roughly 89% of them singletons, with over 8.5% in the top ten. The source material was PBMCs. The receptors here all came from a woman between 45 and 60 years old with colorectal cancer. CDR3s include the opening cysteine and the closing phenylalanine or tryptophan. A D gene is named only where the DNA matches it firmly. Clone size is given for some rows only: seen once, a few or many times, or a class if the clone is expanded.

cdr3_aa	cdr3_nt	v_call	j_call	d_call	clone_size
CASSPESRGGNTQYF	TGTGCCAGCTCACCAGAGTCCAGGGGGGGGAATACGCAGTATTTT	TRBV18	TRBJ2-3	.	few
CASSRDTHTGELFF	TGTGCCAGCAGCCGGGACACACACACCGGGGAGCTGTTTTTT	TRBV5-8	TRBJ2-2	.	.
CTSSQVSSQTQYF	TGCACCAGCAGCCAAGTTTCGTCGCAGACCCAGTACTTC	TRBV1	TRBJ2-5	.	.
CASSLQSSYNEQFF	TGCGCCAGCAGCTTGCAGAGCTCCTACAATGAGCAGTTCTTC	TRBV5-1	TRBJ2-1	.	.
CASSDPVRSGYGYTF	TGTGCCAGCAGTGACCCGGTCAGGTCGGGCTATGGCTACACCTTC	TRBV6-2/TRBV6-3	TRBJ1-2	.	.
CASRDTGYYQPQHF	TGTGCCAGCAGAGACACAGGTTACTATCAGCCCCAGCATTTT	TRBV6-5	TRBJ1-5	.	.
CATSRALTDSEAFF	TGTGCCACCAGCAGAGCGCTCACGGACAGTGAAGCTTTCTTT	TRBV15	TRBJ1-1	.	few
CASSLTTGPTEAFF	TGTGCCAGCAGCCTGACGACAGGGCCCACTGAAGCTTTCTTT	TRBV7-9	TRBJ1-1	TRBD1	.
CASASPWGHEQFF	TGTGCCAGCGCTAGCCCCTGGGGTCATGAGCAGTTCTTC	TRBV6-5	TRBJ2-1	.	once
CASSLVLDGEAFF	TGCGCCAGCAGCTTAGTTTTGGACGGTGAAGCTTTCTTT	TRBV5-1	TRBJ1-1	.	.
CASSQVKDINTEAFF	TGCGCCAGCAGCCAAGTCAAAGATATTAACACTGAAGCTTTCTTT	TRBV4-1	TRBJ1-1	.	.
CASSPRIHLNTEAFF	TGTGCCAGCAGTCCGCGGATCCACTTGAACACTGAAGCTTTCTTT	TRBV6-5	TRBJ1-1	.	.
CASSHRDRVTNEQFF	TGCGCCAGCAGCCATCGGGACAGGGTAACTAATGAGCAGTTCTTC	TRBV4-1	TRBJ2-1	TRBD1	.
CASSLDRASPLHF	TGCGCCAGCAGCTTGGACAGGGCCTCACCCCTCCACTTT	TRBV5-1	TRBJ1-6	.	.
CAYGQGGKNEKLFF	TGTGCCTACGGGCAGGGTGGGAAGAATGAAAAACTGTTTTTT	TRBV28	TRBJ1-4	.	.
CASSLTQAHFGYTF	TGTGCCAGCAGTTTGACACAGGCGCACTTTGGCTACACCTTC	TRBV28	TRBJ1-2	.	.
CASSQVALAGGPGANVLTF	TGTGCCAGCAGCCAAGTTGCACTAGCGGGGGGCCCTGGGGCCAACGTCCTGACTTTC	TRBV3-1/TRBV3-2	TRBJ2-6	TRBD2	.
CASREGGLTNTGELFF	TGCGCCAGCAGGGAGGGGGGCCTGACGAACACCGGGGAGCTGTTTTTT	TRBV5-1	TRBJ2-2	.	.
CASSLEWQGVTYGYTF	TGTGCCAGCAGCTTGGAGTGGCAGGGGGTAACCTATGGCTACACCTTC	TRBV5-4	TRBJ1-2	TRBD1	few
CASSLTIQVSSGNTIYF	TGTGCCAGCAGCTTAACGATCCAGGTTTCCTCTGGAAACACCATATATTTT	TRBV5-8	TRBJ1-3	.	.
CATSDPGKEYGYTF	TGTGCCACCAGTGACCCCGGGAAGGAATATGGCTACACCTTC	TRBV24-1	TRBJ1-2	.	.
CASSLEGRDEKLFF	TGCGCCAGCAGCTTGGAGGGCAGGGACGAAAAACTGTTTTTT	TRBV5-1	TRBJ1-4	.	.
CASSQDPTYYGYTF	TGTGCCAGCAGCCAAGATCCCACGTACTATGGCTACACCTTC	TRBV3-1/TRBV3-2	TRBJ1-2	.	once
CASSLGPGLAGTGELFF	TGCGCCAGCAGCTTGGGTCCGGGACTAGCGGGCACCGGGGAGCTGTTTTTT	TRBV5-1	TRBJ2-2	TRBD2	.
CASSPLAGGMAKNIQYF	TGTGCCAGTAGTCCCCTAGCGGGGGGGATGGCCAAAAACATTCAGTACTTC	TRBV19	TRBJ2-4	TRBD2	.
CASSYELGYNEQFF	TGTGCCAGCAGTTACGAGCTGGGCTACAATGAGCAGTTCTTC	TRBV6-2/TRBV6-3	TRBJ2-1	.	.
CASSPGLAGITDTQYF	TGCGCCAGCAGCCCGGGACTAGCGGGGATCACAGATACGCAGTATTTT	TRBV5-1	TRBJ2-3	TRBD2	.
CATSRDSNEQFF	TGTGCCACCAGCAGAGATTCGAATGAGCAGTTCTTC	TRBV15	TRBJ2-1	.	few
CASSQGYQSNEQFF	TGTGCCAGCAGCCAGGGATACCAAAGCAATGAGCAGTTCTTC	TRBV3-1/TRBV3-2	TRBJ2-1	.	few
CASSTRQAYQKEAFF	TGTGCCAGCAGCACCAGACAGGCCTACCAGAAAGAAGCTTTCTTT	TRBV7-9	TRBJ1-1	.	once
CASSLPGTGELFF	TGTGCCAGCAGTCTACCGGGTACCGGGGAGCTGTTTTTT	TRBV9	TRBJ2-2	.	.
CASSRGWGDRDYGYTF	TGTGCCAGCAGCCGGGGCTGGGGGGACAGAGACTATGGCTACACCTTC	TRBV5-4	TRBJ1-2	TRBD1	.
CASSLGGMGDTQYF	TGTGCCAGCAGCCTCGGGGGGATGGGAGATACGCAGTATTTT	TRBV6-2/TRBV6-3	TRBJ2-3	TRBD2	once
CASSVSNQPQHF	TGTGCCAGCAGTGTTAGCAATCAGCCCCAGCATTTT	TRBV28	TRBJ1-5	.	.
CASSQSGWSYNEQFF	TGTGCCAGCAGCCAAAGCGGGTGGTCCTACAATGAGCAGTTCTTC	TRBV3-1/TRBV3-2	TRBJ2-1	.	.
CASSLYQGSFYGYTF	TGTGCCAGCAGCTTGTACCAGGGGTCCTTCTATGGCTACACCTTC	TRBV5-4	TRBJ1-2	.	.
CASRNTGSQELFF	TGTGCCAGCAGAAATACAGGATCTCAGGAGCTGTTTTTT	TRBV27	TRBJ2-2	.	.
CASSSGTGTDTQYF	TGTGCCAGCAGCTCCGGGACAGGGACAGATACGCAGTATTTT	TRBV7-3	TRBJ2-3	TRBD1	.
CSVEGGSGGYGYTF	TGCAGCGTTGAAGGTGGATCCGGAGGCTATGGCTACACCTTC	TRBV29-1	TRBJ1-2	.	.
CASSSRGGRKKLFF	TGTGCCAGCAGTTCCCGTGGGGGGAGGAAAAAACTGTTTTTT	TRBV6-5	TRBJ1-4	.	.
CASSPMGRDSNQPQHF	TGTGCCAGCTCACCTATGGGCAGAGATAGCAATCAGCCCCAGCATTTT	TRBV18	TRBJ1-5	.	few
CASSQVGGNTGELFF	TGTGCCAGCAGCCAAGTTGGGGGGAATACTGGGGAGCTGTTTTTT	TRBV3-1/TRBV3-2	TRBJ2-2	.	.
CASSQAGRGLGYTF	TGCGCCAGCAGCCAAGCAGGCAGGGGGCTAGGCTACACCTTC	TRBV4-3	TRBJ1-2	TRBD1	.
CASSVYNEQFF	TGTGCCAGCAGTGTCTACAATGAGCAGTTCTTC	TRBV2	TRBJ2-1	.	.
CASSLNGGEQFF	TGCGCCAGCAGCTTGAATGGGGGTGAGCAGTTCTTC	TRBV5-1	TRBJ2-1	.	.
CASSEAGGTKETQYF	TGTGCCAGCAGTGAAGCGGGCGGAACAAAAGAGACCCAGTACTTC	TRBV6-1	TRBJ2-5	.	.
CASSPPSFAGELFF	TGTGCCAGCTCACCACCGTCGTTTGCCGGGGAGCTGTTTTTT	TRBV18	TRBJ2-2	.	once
CASSVVGSNTEAFF	TGTGCCAGCAGCGTAGTGGGAAGTAACACTGAAGCTTTCTTT	TRBV9	TRBJ1-1	.	.